The T cell receptor beta chain under discussion was sequenced for a study of T cells after yellow fever vaccination (dated by TCRdb to the late 2010s). Notes on the research overall: The SMART-Seq v4 Ultra Low Input RNA kit was used to prepare libraries from fractions with low cell numbers. To track T-cell clones before and after primary and booster YFV17D yellow fever vaccination, bulk TCR alpha and beta repertoires were sequenced longitudinally. The cohort comprised two healthy male donors, one aged 18 to 29 and one aged 30 to 40 years. Bulk PBMC replicates and cell subsets were isolated from blood drawn at multiple timepoints before and after both primary and secondary immunization. What the work shows at the level of the full study, not this receptor alone: The secondary T-cell response was found to be weaker but faster than the primary response, with a peak reached on day 5 rather than on day 15. Only a couple of donors were included in the study, so the extent to which the findings can be generalized is limited. A small share of clonotypes was detected in both CD4 and CD8 compartments, with the overlap likely arising from convergent recombination. Computational filtering was required because FACS-sorted repertoires could contain abundant contaminating clonotypes from the bulk population. After the booster, most clones that had expanded after primary vaccination were detected again (over 95% of CD4 and more than 80% of CD8), suggesting broad maintenance of memory.

TCRdb lists the instrument as Illumina NovaSeq 6000. Synthesis of TCR cDNA relied on 5'RACE template switching, a step that introduced a universal primer site along with unique molecular identifiers. Priming for cDNA synthesis came from both the TCR alpha and TCR beta constant segments. Library amplification involved two PCR steps, and the second step added sample barcodes and sequencing adapters. Sequencing of libraries was done on Illumina HiSeq 2500 (2x100 bp) or NovaSeq (2x150 bp). The authors' analysis ran thus. MIGEC handled demultiplexing of reads and collapsing into UMI consensus sequences, while MiXCR performed V(D)J alignment. Vaccine-responding clonotypes were defined with edgeR using replicate PBMC samples, requiring FDR below 0.01 and a log2 fold change above 5 up to day 15. Each bulk clonotype was labeled CD4 or CD8 based on which sequenced repertoire, CD4 or CD8, contained the clonotype at higher abundance. TCRdb passed the public sequencing reads through fastp at Q25 and MiXCR, retaining productive beta sequences. Records with the same CDR3 protein are collapsed into one entry carrying the most frequent genes and DNA. These V and J calls originate from TCRdb's pipeline instead of the authors' own analysis. The sample data list approximately 150,000 distinct CDR3 sequences, and roughly 8.8% of these were observed just once. The leading ten clones occupy roughly a third of the sample.

V loses 3 bases of germline sequence and J loses 4 bases, and the interval between the two ends is 4 bases. The CDR3 has 12 amino acids, counting the end cysteine and phenylalanine. Here the CDR3 DNA is all that survives: 36 bases in frame from base 1. For CDR1 and CDR2, the germline V gene lists MNHNS and SASEGT. What the treatment or condition label conveys for this sample: live attenuated yellow fever vaccine strain. A standard Ficoll-Paque protocol was used to isolate PBMCs from peripheral blood. Dynabeads CD4 and CD8 positive selection kits were used to isolate CD4 and CD8 T-cell fractions. RNA was extracted with TriZol from bulk PBMCs, CD4 and CD8 fractions, and dextramer-positive and dextramer-negative fractions. This clonotype was picked up a small number of times. Its binding antigen is unknown. No qualities accompany the bases; no much larger clone lies one base away.

The sequenced sample was CD8+ T cells sorted from PBMCs, obtained 45 days after the yellow fever booster vaccination. The sequence derives from a man between 18 and 35 years old who received the YFV17D yellow fever vaccine. This receptor chain uses TRBV6-1 and TRBJ1-5, with no confident D gene call. The CDR3: CASSDGNQPQHF. The sequence in DNA is TGTGCCAGCAGTGATGGTAATCAGCCCCAGCATTTT.